The 17 T cell receptor beta chains given below trace back to one sample, sequenced in a study of shared clonotypes between healthy human individuals. Assay used: immunoSEQ multiplex PCR; TCRdb lists only in-frame clones, some missing. The sample lists about 2 million clones, 85% to 95% seen once, with 0.1% to 0.15% in the top ten. The sequencing sample was made of naive CD4+ T cells sorted from blood. Subset in this sample: CD45RA+ positively selected. These receptors were collected from a man between 18 and 35 years old in good health.

This chain connects TRBV6-1 to TRBJ1-1, with D possibly matching TRBD1 (6 bases). The CDR3 is 15 amino acids. V gave up 4 bases and J gave up 0 bases, with 12 bases separating them. Germline loops: CDR1 MNHNS, CDR2 SASEGT. The CDR3 DNA is TGTGCCAGCAGTGGCTTATGGACAGTGAACACTGAAGCTTTCTTT. Amino acid sequence: CASSGLWTVNTEAFF.

The CDR3: CASSESRAERFSEQYF. As DNA, the CDR3 is TGCGCCAGCAGTGAGTCCCGAGCTGAGAGGTTCAGCGAGCAGTACTTC. V and J are TRBV10-1 and TRBJ2-7; D is undetermined. There are 16 residues in the CDR3. CDR1 WNHNN and CDR2 SYGVQD come from the germline V gene (reference sequence). The V end lost 0 bases, the J end lost 6 bases, and 18 bases lay between the germline ends.

For the CDR3, the DNA is TGTGCCAGCAGTTACGAGCAGGGATGGGACTATGGCTACACCTTC. Protein: CASSYEQGWDYGYTF. The J gene is TRBJ1-2, the V gene TRBV6-5; weak D call: TRBD1 (5 bases). V lost 2 bases and J 3 bases, leaving 13 bases between the germline ends. Germline assignment: CDR1 MNHEY and CDR2 SVGAGI. The length of the CDR3 is 15 residues.

V is TRBV2 and J is TRBJ1-1; D gene unclear. V lost 6 bases to trimming and J lost 2 bases, with 10 bases between them. Per the germline V gene, CDR1 is SNHLY and CDR2 is FYNNEI. The CDR3 totals 13 residues. The CDR3 here is CASSQEGNTEAFF. The CDR3 DNA reads TGTGCCAGCAGCCAGGAGGGAAACACTGAAGCTTTCTTT.

The chain is built from TRBV5-6 and TRBJ1-2; 7 bases match TRBD1. The J segment lost 8 bases and the V segment lost 0 bases, leaving 10 bases of the junction unmatched. CDR1 is SGHDT, CDR2 YYEEEE, per germline. This CDR3 has 15 amino acids. The CDR3 sequence is CASSLGGGRMGGYTF. CDR3 bases: TGTGCCAGCAGCTTGGGAGGGGGCCGTATGGGCGGCTACACCTTC.

The V gene is TRBV4-1, the J gene TRBJ2-7; 13 bases are a match to TRBD2. This CDR3 is 19 amino acids long. In germline, CDR1 is MGHRA, CDR2 YSYEKL. V shed 4 bases, J shed 0 bases, and the junction held 12 bases outside the gene matches. CDR3 bases: TGCGCCAGCAGCCCACGACTAGCGGGAGGCCCCGGGGGCTCCTACGAGCAGTACTTC. It is translated as CASSPRLAGGPGGSYEQYF.

This sequence joins TRBV9 and TRBJ1-2; tentative D call: TRBD1 (5 bases). The CDR3 contains 14 residues. The germline gives CDR1 SGDLS, CDR2 YYNGEE. V was trimmed by 3 bases and J by 1 base, leaving 10 bases between them. CDR3 sequence: CASSAGGLNYGYTF. DNA for the CDR3: TGTGCCAGCAGCGCCGGGGGTCTTAACTATGGCTACACCTTC.

The chain has TRBV15 and TRBJ2-7, with a possible D match to TRBD1 (6 bases). From germline, CDR1 is LNHNV and CDR2 YYDKDF (reference sequence). The CDR3 consists of 15 residues. With 2 bases removed from V and 1 base from J, the gap between germline ends came to 12 bases. The CDR3 DNA sequence: TGTGCCACCAGCAGACCAGGGGTCGCTTCCTACGAGCAGTACTTC. Protein sequence: CATSRPGVASYEQYF.

The chain carries TRBV18 and TRBJ2-6; D is perhaps TRBD2 (6 bases). Trimming took 1 base from V and 0 from J, leaving 13 bases between them. Germline V CDR1 and CDR2: KGHSH, LQKENI. The length of the CDR3 is 18 residues. The CDR3 DNA is TGTGCCAGCTCACCACTGGTAGCGGAGCGCTCTGGGGCCAACGTCCTGACTTTC. Its translation is CASSPLVAERSGANVLTF.

The chain links TRBV10-3 to TRBJ1-5; 8 nucleotides agree with TRBD1. With 5 bases clipped from V and 2 bases from J, the junction kept 5 bases outside the gene matches. Germline loops: CDR1 ENHRY, CDR2 SYGVKD. The CDR3 sequence is 15 residues long. For the CDR3, the DNA is TGTGCCATCAGTCAGGGGGCGCAAGGCAATCAGCCCCAGCATTTT. Protein sequence: CAISQGAQGNQPQHF.

The chain joins TRBV6-1 to TRBJ1-5; D gene unclear. Germline V gene sequence: CDR1 MNHNS, CDR2 SASEGT. This CDR3 is 14 amino acids long. Trimming removed 0 bases from V and 5 bases from J, with 8 bases in between. CDR3 nucleotide sequence: TGTGCCAGCAGTGAAGCGGCCAGCTATCAGCCCCAGCATTTT. Amino acid sequence: CASSEAASYQPQHF.

The chain has TRBV5-1 and TRBJ2-1, with D possibly called TRBD1 or TRBD2 (6 bases each). Germline V gene data show CDR1 as SGHRS and CDR2 as YFSETQ. CDR3 length: 18 residues. The V end lost 0 bases, the J end lost 7 bases, and 23 bases lay between the germline ends. The CDR3 region is CASSLGLWGRPQGNEQFF. The CDR3, as DNA: TGCGCCAGCAGCTTGGGTTTATGGGGGAGGCCACAGGGAAATGAGCAGTTCTTC. Full variable domain (rest looked up from reference TRBV5-1 and TRBJ2-1): KAGVTQTPRYLIKTRGQQVTLSCSPISGHRSVSWYQQTPGQGLQFLFEYFSETQRNKGNFPGRFSGRQFSNSRSEMNVSTLELGDSALYLCASSLGLWGRPQGNEQFFGPGTRLTVL.

The rearrangement links TRBV5-1 to TRBJ1-1; 7 nucleotides align to TRBD1. The CDR3 has 15 amino acids. Germline lookup yields CDR1 SGHRS and CDR2 YFSETQ. Trimming at V came to 1 base and at J to 1 base, leaving 4 bases not matched to a gene. The chain's CDR3 is CASSLWDRENTEAFF. Here the CDR3 DNA reads TGCGCCAGCAGCTTGTGGGACAGAGAGAACACTGAAGCTTTCTTT.

This chain uses TRBV30 with TRBJ1-3, with 10 bases aligning to TRBD1. The CDR3 consists of 17 residues. The germline V gene encodes CDR1 GTSNPN and CDR2 SVGIG (reference sequence). Trimming at V came to 0 bases and at J to 0 bases, leaving 5 bases not matched to a gene. The CDR3 loop is CAWSVLRTGGSGNTIYF. The CDR3 nucleotides are TGTGCCTGGAGTGTCTTAAGGACAGGGGGCTCTGGAAACACCATATATTTT.

V usage is TRBV10-3 and J usage is TRBJ2-5; D ambiguous. The germline gives CDR1 ENHRY, CDR2 SYGVKD. The CDR3 consists of 13 residues. V was trimmed by 6 bases and J by 7 bases, leaving 15 bases between them. Here the CDR3 reads CAISPDIPGTQYF. The CDR3 coding sequence is TGTGCCATCAGCCCCGACATCCCTGGGACCCAGTACTTC.

This sequence joins TRBV7-2 and TRBJ2-5, with 7 nucleotides matching TRBD2. The germline gives CDR1 SGHTA, CDR2 FQGNSA. The V gene end was trimmed by 4 bases and the J gene end by 2 bases; junction bases not matched to a gene: 7. CDR3 size: 15 residues. CDR3 protein: CASSYRGGGQETQYF. The DNA of the CDR3 is TGTGCCAGCAGCTATCGCGGCGGGGGACAAGAGACCCAGTACTTC.

The CDR3 DNA follows: TGTGCCAGTAGTATAGGGGACACCGTGAACACTGAAGCTTTCTTT. Translated: CASSIGDTVNTEAFF. The J gene is TRBJ1-1, the V gene TRBV19; perhaps TRBD1 as D (6 bases). V lost 1 base, J lost 0 bases, and 9 bases lay in between. The CDR3 spans 15 residues. CDR1 is LNHDA, CDR2 SQIVND, per germline (reference sequence).